This TCR beta chain was sequenced for a study of Graves' ophthalmopathy and Graves' hyperthyroidism. General study points: Separation of ophthalmopathy from stable hyperthyroidism was achieved by a 13-signature model, at 85% to 90% sensitivity and roughly 77% specificity.

Deletions cut 8 bases from V and 8 bases from J, with 13 bases between. This CDR3 has 13 residues. Germline V gene data show CDR1 as LNHDA and CDR2 as SQIVND (reference sequence). There are many counts of this clonotype. The antigen remains undetermined. TCR beta CDR3 regions were amplified from RNA transcripts. Investigators did first-round RT-PCR with HTBI primers, then second-round multiplex PCR. One entry per CDR3 protein, called by TCRdb with MiXCR from the multiplex PCR reads. The sample lists about 1.1 million distinct CDR3 sequences; approximately 35% were seen once. The source of this sequence is an adult man with Graves' hyperthyroidism. Sequenced material: peripheral blood or thyroid tissue (not recorded which). This chain joins TRBV19 and TRBJ1-6; unclear D gene. The CDR3 spells CASSSGGDSPLHF. The CDR3 nucleotides are TGTGCCAGTTCCAGCGGCGGAGATTCACCCCTCCACTTT.